Following are 2 T cell receptor beta chains from one sample sequenced in a study of tissue T cells after allogeneic stem cell transplantation. Repertoires were generated with immunoSEQ multiplex PCR, while TCRdb's copy carries only in-frame clones and drops some. In the table there are fewer than 6,500 clones, 33% of which are singletons. Indicated time point: mouse harvest day 14 after allogeneic transplant. Mouse grafts combined 10^7 T-cell-depleted bone marrow cells with 10^6 splenic CD5+ T cells. The sequencing input was skin. These receptors were taken from a female BALB/c mouse given C57BL/6 T cells with graft-versus-host disease after an allogeneic hematopoietic cell transplant.

The table lists this clone with a few counts. Genes and germline come from the mouse. The read gets to within 1 residue of the CDR3 end, and the germline J gene fills in the rest. The V gene is TRBV14, the J gene TRBJ2-7; D is perhaps TRBD1 (6 bases). CDR3 length: 14 amino acids. V was clipped by 2 bases and J by 0 bases, with 9 bases between them. Per the germline V gene, CDR1 is SGHDT and CDR2 is FRDEAV. The part of the CDR3 DNA that was read is TGTGCCAGCAGTTTGCAGGGGAGCTCCTATGAACAGTAC. Its translation: CASSLQGSSYEQY. The whole CDR3 region reads CASSLQGSSYEQYF.

This clone was recorded a few times. Gene names denote mouse genes. From the germline J gene comes the end of the CDR3, since the read stops 1 residue before it. This chain uses TRBV26 with TRBJ2-1, with TRBD1 as a possible D gene (5 bases). V lost 0 bases and J 2 bases, leaving 5 bases between the germline ends. This CDR3 has 14 amino acids. Germline CDR1 KGHPV, CDR2 FQNQEV (reference sequence). CDR3: CASSLSGDYAEQFF. The covered CDR3 bases are TGTGCCAGCAGTCTGTCAGGGGACTATGCTGAGCAGTTC. Using reference TRBV26 and TRBJ2-1 for the parts outside the CDR3, the full variable domain is NSKVIQTPRYLVKGQGQKAKMRCIPEKGHPVVFWYQQNKNNEFKFLINFQNQEVLQQIDMTEKRFSAECPSNSPCSLEIQSSEAGDSALYLCASSLSGDYAEQFFGPGTRLTVL.